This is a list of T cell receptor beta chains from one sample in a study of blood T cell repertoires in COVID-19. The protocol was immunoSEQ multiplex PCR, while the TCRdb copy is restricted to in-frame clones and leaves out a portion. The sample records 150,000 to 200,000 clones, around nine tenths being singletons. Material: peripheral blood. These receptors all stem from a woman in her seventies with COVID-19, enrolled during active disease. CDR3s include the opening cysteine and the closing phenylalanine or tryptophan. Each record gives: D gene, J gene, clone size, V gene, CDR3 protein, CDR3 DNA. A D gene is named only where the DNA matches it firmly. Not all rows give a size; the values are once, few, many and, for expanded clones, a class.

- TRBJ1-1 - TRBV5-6 CASSFINSPTEAFF TGTGCCAGCAGCTTCATAAACTCGCCCACTGAAGCTTTCTTT
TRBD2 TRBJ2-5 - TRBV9 CASSSPVSRGGGVRETQYF TGTGCCAGCAGCTCCCCGGTCTCCCGTGGGGGGGGAGTTAGGGAGACCCAGTACTTC
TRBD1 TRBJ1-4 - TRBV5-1 CASSLQGITNEKLFF TGCGCCAGCAGCTTACAGGGGATAACTAATGAAAAACTGTTTTTT
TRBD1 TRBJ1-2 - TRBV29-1 CSAGTGHGYTF TGCAGCGCCGGGACAGGGCATGGCTACACCTTC
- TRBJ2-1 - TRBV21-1 CASSKEGTSGADNEQFF TGTGCCAGCAGCAAAGAAGGGACTAGCGGGGCGGACAATGAGCAGTTCTTC
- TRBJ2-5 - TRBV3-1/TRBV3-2 CASSQESRQETQYF TGTGCCAGCAGCCAAGAATCTAGACAAGAGACCCAGTACTTC
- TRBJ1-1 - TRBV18 CASSPSVAGEAFF TGTGCCAGCTCACCAAGCGTGGCAGGGGAAGCTTTCTTT
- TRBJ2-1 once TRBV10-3 CAISAEGGGYNEQFF TGTGCCATCAGTGCCGAGGGAGGGGGGTACAATGAGCAGTTCTTC
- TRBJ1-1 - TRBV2 CASTLRRNTEAFF TGTGCCAGCACCCTTCGCAGGAACACTGAAGCTTTCTTT
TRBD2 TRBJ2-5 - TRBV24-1 CATESTSGAETQYF TGTGCCACCGAATCGACTAGCGGGGCCGAGACCCAGTACTTC
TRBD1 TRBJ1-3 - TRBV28 CASSGDRGLGNTIYF TGTGCCAGCAGTGGGGACAGGGGGTTGGGAAACACCATATATTTT
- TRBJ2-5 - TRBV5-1 CASSQPGVPGETQYF TGCGCCAGCAGCCAACCAGGGGTTCCGGGAGAGACCCAGTACTTC
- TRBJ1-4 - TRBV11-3 CASSRGSGEKLFF TGTGCCAGCAGCCGGGGGTCTGGCGAAAAACTGTTTTTT
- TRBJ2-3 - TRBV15 CATSRVSGQDTQYF TGTGCCACCAGCAGAGTCTCAGGGCAGGATACGCAGTATTTT
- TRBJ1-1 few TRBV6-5 CASSSTRTEAFF TGTGCCAGCAGTTCGACTCGGACTGAAGCTTTCTTT
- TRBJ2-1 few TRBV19 CASSKAGVAGPNEQFF TGTGCCAGTAGTAAAGCCGGGGTGGCGGGACCCAATGAGCAGTTCTTC